This TCR beta chain was retrieved from a study of T cells in Graves' hyperthyroidism and ophthalmopathy. Study-wide results and caveats: A 13 V-J model separated ophthalmopathy from stable hyperthyroidism. The model made its ophthalmopathy prediction, and onset followed a median 6.5 months later.

This clonotype occurred many times. Its antigen is unidentified. Patients having uncontrolled infection, another autoimmune disease, pregnancy or lactation were not included. CDR1 is SGHRS and CDR2 is YFSETQ in the germline V gene. CDR3 length: 14 residues. The J segment lost 9 bases and the V segment lost 2 bases, leaving 6 bases of the junction unmatched. RNA transcripts provided the source from which TCR beta CDR3 regions were amplified. First-round RT-PCR targeting the TCR CDR3 was performed with the HTBI primer set. Each CDR3 protein is one row after TCRdb ran MiXCR on the multiplex PCR reads. In the table there are hundreds of thousands of distinct CDR3 sequences, more than 14% of which are singletons.

This chain links TRBV5-1 with TRBJ2-1; 9 nucleotides line up with TRBD1. Sample: blood. This TCR was sampled from a woman aged 45-65 years with Graves' ophthalmopathy. CDR3 nucleotides: TGCGCCAGCAGCTTAAACCGGGACAGGGTTGAGCAGTTCTTC. Amino acids: CASSLNRDRVEQFF.